These 23 T cell receptor beta chains were all obtained from the same sample, sequenced in a study of T cells expressing NK-cell markers. Using the 5' RACE reads, TCRdb records one entry per CDR3 protein without DNA. The sample has 400,000 or so distinct CDR3 sequences. The material sequenced was blood T cells: a sorted CD56 or NKG2C T cell subset, CD4+ or CD8+ T cells, or bulk PBMC T cells (not recorded which). Receptors were obtained from a woman in her fifties or sixties in good health.

The chain uses TRBV5-1 and TRBJ2-3; TCRdb outputs TRBD2, but without DNA this stays unchecked. This CDR3 comprises 15 residues. Germline V gene sequence: CDR1 SGHRS, CDR2 YFSETQ. Here the CDR3 reads CASSLGTSYPEEQYF.

The chain links TRBV7-9 to TRBJ1-1. Germline V gene data show CDR1 as SEHNR and CDR2 as FQNEAQ (reference sequence). This CDR3 is 16 amino acids long. CDR3 amino acids: CASSRRELGGNTEAFF. Supplemented by reference TRBV7-9 and TRBJ1-1, the full variable domain reads DTGVSQNPRHKITKRGQNVTFRCDPISEHNRLYWYRQTLGQGPEFLTYFQNEAQLEKSRLLSDRFSAERPKGSFSTLEIQRTEQGDSAMYLCASSRRELGGNTEAFFGQGTRLTVV.

The chain links TRBV20-1 to TRBJ1-1; no DNA is available, so the TRBD1 call from TCRdb remains unchecked. CDR3 length equals 14 residues. Germline CDR1 DFQATT, CDR2 SNEGSKA (reference sequence). CDR3 sequence: CSAFSGQGYTEAFF.

The chain recombines TRBV10-3 with TRBJ2-3; TCRdb outputs TRBD2, but without DNA this stays unchecked. Germline-derived CDR1 and CDR2 are ENHRY and SYGVKD. The CDR3 has 14 residues. CDR3 sequence: CAIMASGGGDTQYF.

The V gene is TRBV18, the J gene TRBJ1-1; TCRdb proposes TRBD1, but this gene call is untestable without DNA. The germline gives CDR1 KGHSH, CDR2 LQKENI. There are 17 residues in the CDR3. The CDR3 is CASSPPRTGAGNTEAFF. The full variable domain, in which reference TRBV18 and TRBJ1-1 provide the parts outside the CDR3, is NAGVMQNPRHLVRRRGQEARLRCSPMKGHSHVYWYRQLPEEGLKFMVYLQKENIIDESGMPKERFSAEFPKEGPSILRIQQVVRGDSAAYFCASSPPRTGAGNTEAFFGQGTRLTVV.

The rearrangement uses TRBV12-3 or TRBV12-4 and TRBJ2-1; TCRdb picks TRBD2, but there is no DNA to check that call. This CDR3 has 15 residues. The CDR3 spells CASSPPGTSAHEQFF.

The chain uses TRBV12-3 or TRBV12-4 and TRBJ2-1; the TRBD2 assignment by TCRdb is unverifiable without DNA. This CDR3 has 14 amino acids. This CDR3 reads CASSFRTGGREQFF.

V and J are TRBV5-1 and TRBJ2-1. There are 12 residues in the CDR3. Germline V gene data show CDR1 as SGHRS and CDR2 as YFSETQ. CDR3 loop: CASSLVGSPQFF. Looking up the rest from reference TRBV5-1 and TRBJ2-1 gives the full variable domain: KAGVTQTPRYLIKTRGQQVTLSCSPISGHRSVSWYQQTPGQGLQFLFEYFSETQRNKGNFPGRFSGRQFSNSRSEMNVSTLELGDSALYLCASSLVGSPQFFGPGTRLTVL.

The genes are TRBV12-3 or TRBV12-4 and TRBJ1-5; TCRdb returns TRBD1, unconfirmable since there is no DNA. The CDR3 is 15 residues long. The CDR3 loop reads CASSPQGGANQPQHF.

This sequence joins TRBV7-6 and TRBJ1-2; TCRdb reports TRBD1, a call that lacks DNA to check it against. The germline CDR1 and CDR2 sequences are SGHVS and FNYEAQ. The CDR3 totals 13 residues. The CDR3 region is CASSSDSSRGYTF.

The gene calls are TRBV29-1 and TRBJ2-5; the TRBD1 assignment by TCRdb is unverifiable without DNA. The CDR3 has 13 residues. CDR1 and CDR2 from the germline V gene are SQVTM and ANQGSEA. The CDR3 reads CSVFGTLQETQYF.

This CDR3 reads CSVELGRNEQFF. The chain uses TRBV29-1 and TRBJ2-1. The CDR3 runs 12 residues. Germline CDR1 reads SQVTM; CDR2 reads ANQGSEA.

J is TRBJ2-3 and V is TRBV6-5; the TCRdb call, TRBD1, lacks DNA for checking. The germline V gene has CDR1 MNHEY and CDR2 SVGAGI. CDR3 length: 14 amino acids. The CDR3 loop is CASSYTGGEDTQYF.

The chain links TRBV29-1 to TRBJ1-1; checking the TCRdb D call of TRBD1 is not possible without DNA. The CDR3 has 13 residues. Germline CDR1 and CDR2: SQVTM and ANQGSEA. This CDR3 is CSVSRTGEAEAFF.

The chain joins TRBV7-6 to TRBJ2-1; checking the TCRdb D call of TRBD2 is not possible without DNA. The germline gives CDR1 SGHVS, CDR2 FNYEAQ. This CDR3 contains 13 residues. CDR3 loop: CASSPSGTREQFF.

This sequence joins TRBV10-3 and TRBJ2-3; TCRdb proposes TRBD1, but this gene call is untestable without DNA. The CDR3 spans 15 residues. Per germline, CDR1 ENHRY and CDR2 SYGVKD. CDR3 sequence reads: CAISERGTSTDTQYF.

The genes are TRBV7-9 and TRBJ1-2. Per the germline V gene, CDR1 is SEHNR and CDR2 is FQNEAQ (reference sequence). CDR3 length: 14 amino acids. CDR3: CASSFDTAPYGYTF.

The J gene is TRBJ2-1, the V gene TRBV25-1. From germline, CDR1 is MGHDK and CDR2 SYGVNS. The CDR3 is made up of 17 amino acids. CDR3 sequence reads: CASSDTRRRSSYNEQFF.

The chain combines TRBV6-2 or TRBV6-3 with TRBJ2-7. This CDR3 contains 13 residues. Germline values: CDR1 MNHEY, CDR2 SVGEGT. The CDR3 spells CASSYKQNYEQYF.

The chain recombines TRBV11-2 with TRBJ2-3; TCRdb calls TRBD2, which cannot be checked without DNA. CDR1 SGHAT and CDR2 FQNNGV come from the germline V gene. This CDR3 contains 14 residues. The CDR3 is CASPPTSGTDTQYF.

The genes are TRBV5-1 and TRBJ2-6. The CDR3 runs to 14 residues. CDR1 SGHRS and CDR2 YFSETQ come from the germline V gene. The CDR3 here is CASRRTEGANVLTF.

The chain is built from TRBV7-9 and TRBJ2-5; the TCRdb D gene call, TRBD1, has no DNA to confirm it. Germline V lookup: CDR1 SEHNR, CDR2 FQNEAQ (reference sequence). CDR3 size: 16 residues. CDR3 in amino acids: CASSLGRGRGQETQYF.

The chain uses TRBV7-8 and TRBJ2-5; TCRdb outputs TRBD1, but without DNA this stays unchecked. There are 14 residues in the CDR3. Germline V lookup: CDR1 SGHVS, CDR2 FQNEAQ. This CDR3 is CASSSTGWQETQYF.